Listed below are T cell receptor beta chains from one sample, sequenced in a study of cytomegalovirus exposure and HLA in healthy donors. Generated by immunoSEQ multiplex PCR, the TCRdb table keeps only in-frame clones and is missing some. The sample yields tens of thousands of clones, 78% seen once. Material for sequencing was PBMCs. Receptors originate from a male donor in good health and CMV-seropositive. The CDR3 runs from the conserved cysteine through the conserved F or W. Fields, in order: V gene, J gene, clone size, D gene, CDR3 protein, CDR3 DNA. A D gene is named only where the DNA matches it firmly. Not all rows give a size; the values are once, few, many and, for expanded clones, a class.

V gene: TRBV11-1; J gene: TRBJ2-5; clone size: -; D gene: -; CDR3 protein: CASSLGTGETQYF; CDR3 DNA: TGTGCCAGCAGCTTAGGGACTGGAGAGACCCAGTACTTC
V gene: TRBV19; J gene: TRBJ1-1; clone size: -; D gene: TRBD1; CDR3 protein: CASSLIGTGEAFF; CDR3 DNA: TGTGCCAGTAGCCTGATTGGGACAGGTGAAGCTTTCTTT
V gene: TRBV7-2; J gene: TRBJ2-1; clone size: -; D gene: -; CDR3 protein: CASSLVGGLNEQFF; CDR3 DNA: TGTGCCAGCAGCTTAGTCGGGGGACTTAATGAGCAGTTCTTC
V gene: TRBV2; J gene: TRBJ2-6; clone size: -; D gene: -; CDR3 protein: CASRGLGGFGANVLTF; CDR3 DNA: TGTGCCAGCAGGGGGCTCGGAGGGTTTGGGGCCAACGTCCTGACTTTC
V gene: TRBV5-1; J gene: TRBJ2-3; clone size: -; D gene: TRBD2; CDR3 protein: CASSPAGYITDTQYF; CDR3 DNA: TGCGCCAGCAGCCCAGCGGGGTATATCACAGATACGCAGTATTTT
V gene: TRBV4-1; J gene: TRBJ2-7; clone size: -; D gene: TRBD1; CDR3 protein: CASSHTGTGGAEQYF; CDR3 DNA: TGCGCCAGCAGCCATACGGGGACAGGGGGGGCCGAGCAGTACTTC
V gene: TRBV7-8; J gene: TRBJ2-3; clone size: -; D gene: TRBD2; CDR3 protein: CASSSIGLAGSDTQYF; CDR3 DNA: TGTGCCAGCAGCTCGATTGGACTAGCGGGTTCAGATACGCAGTATTTT
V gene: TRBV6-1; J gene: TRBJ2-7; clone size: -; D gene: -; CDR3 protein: CASRLGDLDSYEQYF; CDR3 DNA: TGTGCCAGCAGGTTAGGAGATTTAGATTCCTACGAGCAGTACTTC
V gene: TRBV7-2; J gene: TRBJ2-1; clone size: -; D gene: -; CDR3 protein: CASSLGATPMGSYNEQFF; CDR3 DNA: TGTGCCAGCAGCTTAGGGGCCACCCCTATGGGTTCCTACAATGAGCAGTTCTTC
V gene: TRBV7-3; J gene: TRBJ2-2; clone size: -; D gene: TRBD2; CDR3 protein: CASTLTSGTGELFF; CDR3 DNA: TGTGCCAGCACCCTAACTAGCGGTACCGGGGAGCTGTTTTTT
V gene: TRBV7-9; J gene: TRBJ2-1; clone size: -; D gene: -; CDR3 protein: CASSRPRLDEQFF; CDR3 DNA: TGTGCCAGCAGCCGCCCGAGGCTGGATGAGCAGTTCTTC
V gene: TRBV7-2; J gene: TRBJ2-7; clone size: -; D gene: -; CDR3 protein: CASSYQGLCEQYF; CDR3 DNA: TGTGCCAGCAGCTACCAGGGGCTCTGTGAGCAGTACTTC
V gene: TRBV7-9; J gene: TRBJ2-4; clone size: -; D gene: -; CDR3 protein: CASSPASGWNKNIQYF; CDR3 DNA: TGTGCCAGCAGTCCCGCCAGCGGGTGGAATAAAAACATTCAGTACTTC
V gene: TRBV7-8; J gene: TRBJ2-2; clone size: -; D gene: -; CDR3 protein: CASSLLNRASTGELFF; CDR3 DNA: TGTGCCAGCAGCCTCCTCAACAGGGCGAGCACCGGGGAGCTGTTTTTT
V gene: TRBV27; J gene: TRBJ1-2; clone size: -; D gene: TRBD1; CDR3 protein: CASSSSPYLQGGGYTF; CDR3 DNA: TGTGCCAGCAGTTCAAGTCCTTACCTACAGGGGGGTGGCTACACCTTC
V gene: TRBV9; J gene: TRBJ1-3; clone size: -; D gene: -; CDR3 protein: CASSVHSVRGGAGNTIYF; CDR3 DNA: TGTGCCAGCAGCGTCCACTCAGTACGCGGCGGAGCTGGAAACACCATATATTTT
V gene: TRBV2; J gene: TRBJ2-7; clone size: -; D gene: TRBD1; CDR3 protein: CVSSPGTGGTYEQYF; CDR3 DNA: TGTGTCAGCAGTCCCGGGACAGGGGGGACCTACGAGCAGTACTTC
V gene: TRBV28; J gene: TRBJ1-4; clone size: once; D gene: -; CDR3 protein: CASSLDSGSEKLFF; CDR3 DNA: TGTGCCAGCAGTTTGGACAGCGGATCTGAAAAACTGTTTTTT
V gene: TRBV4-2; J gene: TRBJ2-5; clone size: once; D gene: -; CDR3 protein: CASSMSQETQYF; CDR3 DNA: TGTGCCAGCAGTATGAGTCAAGAGACCCAGTACTTC
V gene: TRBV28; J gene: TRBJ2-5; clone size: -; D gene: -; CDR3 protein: CASSLRSGPGTQYF; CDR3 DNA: TGTGCCAGCAGTTTAAGGTCAGGTCCAGGGACCCAGTACTTC
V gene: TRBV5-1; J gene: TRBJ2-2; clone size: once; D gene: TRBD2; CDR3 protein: CASSTPIAGAGGELFF; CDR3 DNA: TGCGCCAGCAGCACACCTATAGCGGGAGCCGGTGGGGAGCTGTTTTTT
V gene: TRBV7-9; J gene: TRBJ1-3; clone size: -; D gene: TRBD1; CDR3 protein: CAQSSFTQGGTGNTIYF; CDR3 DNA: TGTGCCCAAAGCAGCTTTACCCAGGGGGGCACTGGAAACACCATATATTTT
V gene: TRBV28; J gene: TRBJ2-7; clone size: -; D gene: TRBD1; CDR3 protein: CASRDGQGFYEQYF; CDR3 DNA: TGTGCCAGCAGAGACGGACAGGGATTTTACGAGCAGTACTTC
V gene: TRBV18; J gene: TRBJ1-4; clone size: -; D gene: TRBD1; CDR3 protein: CASSIPATGDEKLFF; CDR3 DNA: TGTGCCAGCTCAATCCCTGCAACAGGGGACGAAAAACTGTTTTTT
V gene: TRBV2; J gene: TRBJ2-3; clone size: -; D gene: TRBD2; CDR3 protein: CASSELKRGSLTDTQYF; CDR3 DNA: TGTGCCAGCAGTGAACTTAAGCGGGGGTCTCTCACAGATACGCAGTATTTT
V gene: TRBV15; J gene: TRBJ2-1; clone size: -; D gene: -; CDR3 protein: CATSRGRRGEQFF; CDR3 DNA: TGTGCCACCAGCAGAGGAAGGCGAGGTGAGCAGTTCTTC
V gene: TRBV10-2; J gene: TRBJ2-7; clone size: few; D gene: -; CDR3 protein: CASSGSYEQYF; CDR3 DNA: TGCGCCAGCAGTGGGAGCTACGAGCAGTACTTC
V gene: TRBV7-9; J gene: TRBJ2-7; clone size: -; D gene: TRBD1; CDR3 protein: CASSEGAEQYF; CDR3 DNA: TGTGCCAGCAGCGAGGGGGCCGAGCAGTACTTC
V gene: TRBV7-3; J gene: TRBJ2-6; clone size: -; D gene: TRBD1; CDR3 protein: CASSLDPGQGAPGANVLTF; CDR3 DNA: TGTGCCAGCAGCTTGGACCCGGGACAGGGGGCGCCTGGGGCCAACGTCCTGACTTTC
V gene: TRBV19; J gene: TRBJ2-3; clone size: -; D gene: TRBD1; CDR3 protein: CASSSQGDRADTQYF; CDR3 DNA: TGTGCCAGTAGCTCCCAGGGGGATAGGGCAGATACGCAGTATTTT
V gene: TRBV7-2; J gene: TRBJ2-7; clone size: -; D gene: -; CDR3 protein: CASSLWRGPYEQYF; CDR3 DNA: TGTGCCAGCAGCTTATGGCGGGGCCCCTACGAGCAGTACTTC
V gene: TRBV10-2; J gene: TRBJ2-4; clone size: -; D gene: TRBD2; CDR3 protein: CASSENPAGPIYF; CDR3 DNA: TGCGCCAGCAGTGAGAACCCAGCGGGGCCCATATACTTC
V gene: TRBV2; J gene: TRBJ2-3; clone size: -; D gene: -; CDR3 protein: CASRLRGELGTDTQYF; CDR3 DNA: TGTGCCAGCAGACTCAGGGGGGAGTTGGGCACAGATACGCAGTATTTT
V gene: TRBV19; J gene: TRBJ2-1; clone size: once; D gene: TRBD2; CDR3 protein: CASSPGTSGSSEQFF; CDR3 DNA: TGTGCCAGTAGCCCCGGGACTAGCGGGAGTTCTGAGCAGTTCTTC
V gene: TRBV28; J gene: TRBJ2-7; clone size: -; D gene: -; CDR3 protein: CASSPGSSYEQYF; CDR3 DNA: TGTGCCAGCAGCCCGGGGAGCTCCTACGAGCAGTACTTC
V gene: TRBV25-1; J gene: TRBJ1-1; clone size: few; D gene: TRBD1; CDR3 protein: CASSEQNRGNTEAFF; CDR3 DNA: TGTGCCAGCAGTGAACAAAACAGGGGGAACACTGAAGCTTTCTTT
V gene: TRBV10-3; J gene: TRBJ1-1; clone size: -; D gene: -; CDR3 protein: CAITDSQELAFF; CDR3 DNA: TGTGCCATCACCGACTCACAGGAGTTGGCTTTCTTT
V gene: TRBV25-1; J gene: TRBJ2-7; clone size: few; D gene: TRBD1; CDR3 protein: CASSDLPPDRANSYEQYF; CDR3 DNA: TGTGCCAGCAGTGATCTCCCTCCTGACAGGGCCAACTCCTACGAGCAGTACTTC
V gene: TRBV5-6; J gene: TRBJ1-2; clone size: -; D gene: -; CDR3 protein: CASSLFDSNYGYTF; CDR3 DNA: TGTGCCAGCAGCTTGTTTGACAGCAACTATGGCTACACCTTC
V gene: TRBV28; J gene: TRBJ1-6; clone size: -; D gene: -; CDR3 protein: CASSFSTYNSPLHF; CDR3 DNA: TGTGCCAGCAGTTTTTCTACCTATAATTCACCCCTCCACTTT
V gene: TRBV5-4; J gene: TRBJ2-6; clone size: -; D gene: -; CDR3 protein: CASSLQNGANVLTF; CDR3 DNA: TGTGCCAGCAGCTTACAAAATGGGGCCAACGTCCTGACTTTC
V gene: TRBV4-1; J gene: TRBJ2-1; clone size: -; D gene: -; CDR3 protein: CASSQEGTRGDEQFF; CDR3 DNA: TGCGCCAGCAGCCAAGAAGGGACTCGAGGGGATGAGCAGTTCTTC
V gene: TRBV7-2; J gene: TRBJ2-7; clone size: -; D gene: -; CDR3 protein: CASSTQLREQYF; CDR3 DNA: TGTGCCAGCAGCACACAGCTGCGCGAGCAGTACTTC
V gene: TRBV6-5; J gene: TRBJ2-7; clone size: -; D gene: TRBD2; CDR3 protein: CASNPTSGTYEQYF; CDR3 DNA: TGTGCCAGCAACCCGACTAGCGGAACCTACGAGCAGTACTTC
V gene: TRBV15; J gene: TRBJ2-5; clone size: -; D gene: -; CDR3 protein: CATSRVAETQYF; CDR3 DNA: TGTGCCACCAGCAGAGTTGCGGAGACCCAGTACTTC
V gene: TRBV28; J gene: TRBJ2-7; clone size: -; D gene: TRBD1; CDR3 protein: CASSVTGQGFPYEQYF; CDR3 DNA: TGTGCCAGCAGTGTAACGGGACAGGGGTTCCCGTACGAGCAGTACTTC
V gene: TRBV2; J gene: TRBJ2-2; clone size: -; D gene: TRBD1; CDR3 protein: CASRPDRGNTGELFF; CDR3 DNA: TGTGCCAGCAGGCCTGACAGGGGGAACACCGGGGAGCTGTTTTTT
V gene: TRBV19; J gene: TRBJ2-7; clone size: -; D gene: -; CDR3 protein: CASRRDSYYGEQYF; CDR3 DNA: TGTGCCAGTAGACGGGACTCCTACTACGGCGAGCAGTACTTC
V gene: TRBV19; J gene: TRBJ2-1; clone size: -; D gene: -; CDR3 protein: CASSDNHFDNEQFF; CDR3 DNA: TGTGCCAGTAGTGATAACCACTTCGACAATGAGCAGTTCTTC
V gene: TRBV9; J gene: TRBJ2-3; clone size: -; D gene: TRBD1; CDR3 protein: CASSVTDLGGFGDTQYF; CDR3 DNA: TGTGCCAGCAGCGTAACCGACTTAGGGGGCTTCGGAGATACGCAGTATTTT
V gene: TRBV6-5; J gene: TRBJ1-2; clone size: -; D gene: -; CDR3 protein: CASSPGQSRGHTF; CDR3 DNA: TGTGCCAGCAGCCCAGGACAGTCTCGCGGCCATACCTTC
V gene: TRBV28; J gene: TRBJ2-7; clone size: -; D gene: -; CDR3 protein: CASSSSGGPHEQYF; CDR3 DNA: TGTGCCAGCAGCTCCTCAGGGGGGCCCCACGAGCAGTACTTC
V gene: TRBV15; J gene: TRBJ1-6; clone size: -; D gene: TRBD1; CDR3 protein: CATSTPDRVSPLHF; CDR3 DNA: TGTGCCACCAGCACTCCGGACAGGGTTTCACCCCTCCACTTT